The rows below give T cell receptor beta chains drawn from one sample of a study of human T cells and chemical hapten exposure. In TCRdb, the RACE reads were re-called with MiXCR into one record per CDR3 protein. The sample holds 120,000 to 150,000 distinct CDR3 sequences; 12% are singletons and the top ten take around 1.4%. Source: whole blood, taken in connection with sensitization to the hapten diphenylcyclopropenone (DPC). These receptors all come from a woman aged 45-60 years with alopecia areata. Some clones in this sample may be carry-over from other donors' samples. CDR3s include the opening cysteine and the closing phenylalanine or tryptophan. The D gene is left open where the match is weak. Where a row states a size, it is once, few, many or the class of an expanded clone; other rows omit it.

>TRBD2|TRBV20-1|-|TRBJ2-7
CSARATGLADYEQYF
TGCAGTGCTAGAGCCACGGGGCTAGCGGATTACGAGCAGTACTTC
>-|TRBV10-3|many|TRBJ2-5
CAISESGETQYF
TGTGCCATCAGTGAGTCAGGAGAGACCCAGTACTTC
>TRBD2|TRBV6-5|many|TRBJ2-7
CASSSRGSGRPSYEQYF
TGTGCCAGCAGTTCCCGGGGTAGCGGGAGGCCTTCCTACGAGCAGTACTTC
>-|TRBV6-2/TRBV6-3|-|TRBJ1-1
CASSYSIGSAEAFF
TGTGCCAGCAGTTACTCGATAGGGAGCGCTGAAGCTTTCTTT
>-|TRBV29-1|many|TRBJ2-5
CSVEGVQETQYF
TGCAGCGTTGAAGGGGTCCAAGAGACCCAGTACTTC
>-|TRBV3-1|few|TRBJ2-7
CASSQVWTGEQYF
TGTGCCAGCAGCCAAGTGTGGACTGGCGAGCAGTACTTC
>-|TRBV3-1|few|TRBJ1-4
CASRGTSELFF
TGTGCCAGCCGGGGGACGTCCGAACTGTTTTTT
>-|TRBV6-6|few|TRBJ1-3
CASSYARFDTIYF
TGTGCCAGCAGTTACGCCAGGTTTGACACCATATATTTT
>-|TRBV11-2|many|TRBJ2-7
CASSPRSGNEQYF
TGTGCCAGCAGCCCCAGGTCGGGGAACGAGCAGTACTTC
>-|TRBV19|many|TRBJ1-2
CASSRINYGYTF
TGTGCCAGTTCTCGAATTAACTATGGCTACACCTTC
>-|TRBV12-3/TRBV12-4|few|TRBJ2-1
CATKGGKGYEQFF
TGTGCCACCAAAGGGGGAAAAGGGTATGAGCAGTTCTTC
>-|TRBV28|-|TRBJ2-1
CASTSINHEQFF
TGTGCCAGCACCTCAATAAATCATGAGCAGTTCTTC
>-|TRBV20-1|few|TRBJ2-1
CSASAYNEQFF
TGCAGTGCTTCGGCCTACAATGAGCAGTTCTTC
>-|TRBV2|-|TRBJ2-1
CASRRGTSMTNEQFF
TGTGCCAGCAGGAGGGGGACTTCGATGACTAATGAGCAGTTCTTC
>-|TRBV7-9|few|TRBJ1-1
CASSLEGRGIPEAFF
TGTGCCAGCAGCTTAGAAGGCAGGGGTATCCCTGAAGCTTTCTTT
>-|TRBV11-2|-|TRBJ2-7
CASSSRAGPSLYEQYF
TGTGCCAGCAGCTCCCGGGCCGGGCCCAGTCTTTACGAGCAGTACTTC
>-|TRBV30|few|TRBJ2-1
CASGTADNEQFF
TGTGCCTCAGGGACGGCGGACAATGAGCAGTTCTTC
>-|TRBV7-9|many|TRBJ2-6
CASSFAAGANVLTF
TGTGCCAGCAGCTTTGCAGCTGGGGCCAACGTCCTGACTTTC
>TRBD1|TRBV9|-|TRBJ1-2
CASSVFPGQGAAGYTF
TGTGCCAGCAGCGTCTTTCCGGGACAGGGGGCGGCTGGCTACACCTTC
>TRBD2|TRBV7-2|many|TRBJ2-1
CASSRSGRTYNEQFF
TGTGCCAGCAGCCGAAGCGGGAGGACCTACAATGAGCAGTTCTTC
>-|TRBV20-1|many|TRBJ1-5
CSARTDYSNQPQHF
TGCAGTGCTAGAACGGATTATAGCAATCAGCCCCAGCATTTT
>-|TRBV29-1|few|TRBJ2-5
CSVPTGWQETQYF
TGCAGCGTCCCTACAGGGTGGCAAGAGACCCAGTACTTC
>-|TRBV7-3|-|TRBJ2-3
CASSISGASTDTQYF
TGTGCCAGCAGCATCTCAGGGGCAAGCACAGATACGCAGTATTTT
>-|TRBV20-1|few|TRBJ2-7
CSARGGQSSYGQYF
TGCAGTGCTAGGGGGGGACAGAGCTCCTACGGGCAGTACTTC
>-|TRBV6-5|-|TRBJ2-1
CASSSKESSSYNEQFF
TGTGCCAGCAGTTCGAAGGAGTCGAGCTCCTACAATGAGCAGTTCTTC
>TRBD1|TRBV24-1|few|TRBJ2-5
CATSDTHRGNTQETQYF
TGTGCCACCAGTGATACCCACAGGGGGAATACCCAAGAGACCCAGTACTTC
>TRBD1|TRBV6-6|many|TRBJ1-5
CASSYGQGKGQPQHF
TGTGCCAGCAGTTACGGACAGGGTAAGGGTCAGCCCCAGCATTTT
>TRBD2|TRBV12-3/TRBV12-4|many|TRBJ2-7
CASTLSGRGWEQYF
TGTGCCAGCACCCTTAGCGGGAGAGGTTGGGAGCAGTACTTC
>-|TRBV20-1|many|TRBJ1-2
CSAPLAGPGDGYTF
TGCAGTGCTCCCCTTGCAGGGCCGGGTGATGGCTACACCTTC
>TRBD2|TRBV9|many|TRBJ2-5
CASSAGLAVRETQYF
TGTGCCAGCAGCGCCGGACTAGCGGTTAGGGAGACCCAGTACTTC
>TRBD2|TRBV19|-|TRBJ2-3
CASSVDLAGGSTDTQYF
TGTGCCAGTAGTGTCGATTTAGCGGGAGGGAGCACAGATACGCAGTATTTT
>TRBD1|TRBV12-5|few|TRBJ2-5
CASSRTGVQETQYF
TGTGCTAGTTCCAGGACAGGGGTACAAGAGACCCAGTACTTC
>TRBD1|TRBV6-5|many|TRBJ2-6
CASGRDRGPSGSGANVLTF
TGTGCCAGCGGCCGGGACAGGGGGCCCTCGGGCTCTGGGGCCAACGTCCTGACTTTC
>TRBD1|TRBV28|-|TRBJ2-4
CASSLTGGTKNIQYF
TGTGCCAGCAGTTTGACAGGGGGAACCAAAAACATTCAGTACTTC
>TRBD1|TRBV5-5|-|TRBJ1-3
CASSLTGDRFGNTIYF
TGTGCCAGCAGCTTGACAGGGGACCGATTCGGAAACACCATATATTTT
>-|TRBV4-2|few|TRBJ2-7
CASSQDWGEKQYF
TGTGCCAGCAGCCAAGATTGGGGGGAAAAGCAGTACTTC
>TRBD1|TRBV5-1|few|TRBJ2-4
CASSLSTGTGVAKNIQYF
TGCGCCAGCAGCTTGTCGACCGGGACAGGGGTAGCCAAAAACATTCAGTACTTC
>TRBD1|TRBV7-6|-|TRBJ2-7
CASSLRAGGVYEQYF
TGTGCCAGCAGCTTGCGGGCAGGGGGCGTCTACGAGCAGTACTTC
>-|TRBV12-3/TRBV12-4|few|TRBJ2-5
CASRRGLEQETQYF
TGTGCCAGCAGGAGGGGATTAGAACAAGAGACCCAGTACTTC
>-|TRBV2|-|TRBJ2-7
CASSRQLPYEQYF
TGTGCCAGCAGCCGACAACTCCCCTACGAGCAGTACTTC